This T cell receptor beta chain was obtained from a study of blood T cell repertoires in COVID-19. Looking at the study overall: Specimens from acute and convalescent COVID-19 originated in the United States, Italy and Spain. Sources were T cells, B-cell-depleted T cells, or PBMCs; the material itself was cDNA or gDNA.

Under the authors' procedure: Counts of nucleated cells, estimated from reference gene primer amplification, were obtained. The assay was immunoSEQ multiplex PCR, and TCRdb's table has in-frame clones only and misses some. V and J calls and clone size are copied from that table; D and trimming were computed from the DNA. The repertoire includes approximately 170,000 clones, 75% to 90% of them detected once, and 6% to 8.5% sits in the top ten. The Seattle site enrolled patients during active infection and followed them longitudinally. Trimming shortened V by 9 bases and J by 4 bases, and 19 bases separated the two germline ends. The germline gives CDR1 LNHDA, CDR2 SQIVND (reference sequence). CDR3 length: 15 residues.

This chain links TRBV19 with TRBJ2-1, with a possible D match to TRBD1 (6 bases). The TCR originated in a woman in her seventies with COVID-19, enrolled during active disease. Sequenced sample: peripheral blood. CDR3 DNA: TGTGCCAGCGGACAACTGGTACAGGGATACAATGAGCAGTTCTTC. Amino acid sequence: CASGQLVQGYNEQFF.